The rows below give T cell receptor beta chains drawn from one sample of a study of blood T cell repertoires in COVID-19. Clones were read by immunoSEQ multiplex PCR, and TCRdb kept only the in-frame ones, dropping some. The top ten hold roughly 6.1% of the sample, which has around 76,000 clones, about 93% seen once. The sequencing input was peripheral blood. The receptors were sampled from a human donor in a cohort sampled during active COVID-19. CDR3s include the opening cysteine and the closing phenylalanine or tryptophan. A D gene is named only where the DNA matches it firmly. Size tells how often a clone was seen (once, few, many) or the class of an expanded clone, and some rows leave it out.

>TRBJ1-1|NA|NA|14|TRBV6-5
CASRYGQQNTEAFF
TGTGCCAGCAGGTATGGACAGCAGAACACTGAAGCTTTCTTT
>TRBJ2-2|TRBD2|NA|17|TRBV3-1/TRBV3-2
CASSQSGGPLGAGELFF
TGTGCCAGCAGCCAGAGCGGGGGCCCCCTTGGCGCCGGGGAGCTGTTTTTT
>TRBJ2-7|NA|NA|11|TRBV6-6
CASSLRYEQYF
TGTGCCAGCAGTTTGAGGTACGAGCAGTACTTC
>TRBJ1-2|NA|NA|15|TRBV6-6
CASSYRQGSNYGYTF
TGTGCCAGCAGTTACAGGCAGGGGAGTAACTATGGCTACACCTTC
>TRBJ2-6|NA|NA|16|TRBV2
CASSQTGNSGANVLTF
TGTGCCAGCAGTCAAACAGGGAACTCTGGGGCCAACGTCCTGACTTTC
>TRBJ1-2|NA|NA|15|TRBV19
CASSISRGALYGYTF
TGTGCCAGTAGTATAAGCCGGGGTGCTCTATATGGCTACACCTTC
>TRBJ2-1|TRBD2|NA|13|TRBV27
CASSLPGGNEQFF
TGTGCCAGCAGTTTACCCGGGGGGAATGAGCAGTTCTTC
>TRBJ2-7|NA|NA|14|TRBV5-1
CASSLMQGSYEQYF
TGCGCCAGCAGCTTGATGCAGGGGAGCTACGAGCAGTACTTC
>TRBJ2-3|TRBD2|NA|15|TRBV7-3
CASSQNSGGLYTQYF
TGTGCCAGCAGCCAGAATAGCGGGGGGCTTTATACGCAGTATTTT
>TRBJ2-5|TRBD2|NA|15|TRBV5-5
CASSLVLAGGETQYF
TGTGCCAGCAGCTTGGTGCTAGCGGGGGGGGAGACCCAGTACTTC
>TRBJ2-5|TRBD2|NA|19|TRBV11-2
CASSQSPGLAGGPQETQYF
TGTGCCAGCAGCCAATCTCCCGGACTAGCGGGGGGACCCCAAGAGACCCAGTACTTC
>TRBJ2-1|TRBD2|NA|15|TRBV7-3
CASSLLASGGNEQFF
TGTGCCAGCAGCTTATTGGCTAGCGGGGGCAATGAGCAGTTCTTC
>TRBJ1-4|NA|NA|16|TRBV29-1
CSVLKVEDATNEKLFF
TGCAGCGTTCTTAAGGTGGAGGACGCAACTAATGAAAAACTGTTTTTT
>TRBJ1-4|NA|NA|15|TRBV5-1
CASSPGHSTNEKLFF
TGCGCCAGCAGCCCGGGACATTCAACTAATGAAAAACTGTTTTTT
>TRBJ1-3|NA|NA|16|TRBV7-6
CASSLDAGGSGNTIYF
TGTGCCAGCAGCTTAGATGCAGGTGGTTCTGGAAACACCATATATTTT
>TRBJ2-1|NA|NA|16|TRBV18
CASSTGWGSSYNEQFF
TGTGCCAGCTCAACAGGGTGGGGATCCTCCTACAATGAGCAGTTCTTC
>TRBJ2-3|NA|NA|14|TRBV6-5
CASSYSGPSDTQYF
TGTGCCAGCAGTTACTCCGGTCCGTCCGATACGCAGTATTTT
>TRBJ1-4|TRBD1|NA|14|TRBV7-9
CASSIQGAGEKLFF
TGTGCCAGCAGCATACAGGGGGCAGGTGAAAAACTGTTTTTT
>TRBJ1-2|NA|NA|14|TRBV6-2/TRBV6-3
CASSTQQGFYGYTF
TGTGCCAGCAGCACCCAACAGGGATTCTATGGCTACACCTTC
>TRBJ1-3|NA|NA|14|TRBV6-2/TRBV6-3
CASSRTTEEYTIYF
TGTGCCAGCAGTAGGACGACAGAGGAATACACCATATATTTT
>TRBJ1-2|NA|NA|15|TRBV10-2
CASLSSYRSLYGYTF
TGCGCCAGCCTTTCCTCTTATAGATCACTCTATGGCTACACCTTC
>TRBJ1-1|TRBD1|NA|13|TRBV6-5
CASTLGGTGYAFF
TGTGCCAGCACCCTCGGGGGGACAGGGTATGCTTTCTTT
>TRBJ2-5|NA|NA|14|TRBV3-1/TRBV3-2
CASSQSPGTKTQYF
TGTGCCAGCAGCCAAAGTCCGGGTACGAAGACCCAGTACTTC
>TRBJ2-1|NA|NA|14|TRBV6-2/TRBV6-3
CASSTSGSYNEQFF
NA
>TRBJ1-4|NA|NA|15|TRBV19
CASSIQGDRGEKLFF
TGTGCCAGTAGTATCCAGGGTGATCGAGGTGAAAAACTGTTTTTT
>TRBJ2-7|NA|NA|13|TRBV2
CASSDVRHYEQYF
TGTGCCAGCAGTGATGTACGACACTACGAGCAGTACTTC
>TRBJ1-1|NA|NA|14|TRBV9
CASSVVTGNTEAFF
TGTGCCAGCAGCGTAGTGACAGGGAACACTGAAGCTTTCTTT
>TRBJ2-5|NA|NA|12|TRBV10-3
CAISDLQETQYF
TGTGCCATCAGTGACCTCCAAGAGACCCAGTACTTC
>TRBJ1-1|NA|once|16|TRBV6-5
CASSYYPRGGNTEAFF
TGTGCCAGCAGTTACTATCCGAGGGGAGGGAACACTGAAGCTTTCTTT
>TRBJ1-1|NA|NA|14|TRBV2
CASSVGGENTEAFF
TGTGCCAGCAGTGTAGGGGGGGAGAACACTGAAGCTTTCTTT
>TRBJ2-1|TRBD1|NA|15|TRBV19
CASSKPPDRENEQFF
TGTGCCAGTAGTAAACCCCCCGACAGGGAGAATGAGCAGTTCTTC
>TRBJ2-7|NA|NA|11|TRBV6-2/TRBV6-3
CASSRQGEQYF
TGTGCCAGCAGTCGGCAGGGCGAGCAGTACTTC
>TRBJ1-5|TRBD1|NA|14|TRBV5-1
CASSFGQDNQPQHF
TGCGCCAGCAGCTTTGGACAGGACAATCAGCCCCAGCATTTT
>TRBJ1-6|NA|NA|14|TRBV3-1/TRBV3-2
CASSSRGNNSPLHF
TGTGCCAGCAGCTCACGGGGGAATAATTCACCCCTCCACTTT
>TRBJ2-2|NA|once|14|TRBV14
CASSQAVNTGELFF
TGTGCCAGCAGCCAAGCAGTGAACACCGGGGAGCTGTTTTTT
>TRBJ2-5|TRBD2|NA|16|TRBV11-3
CASSLELAGALRAQYF
TGTGCCAGCAGCTTAGAGCTAGCGGGGGCCCTCAGGGCCCAGTACTTC
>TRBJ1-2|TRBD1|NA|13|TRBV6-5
CASSYLTGEGYTF
TGTGCCAGCAGTTACTTGACAGGGGAAGGCTACACCTTC
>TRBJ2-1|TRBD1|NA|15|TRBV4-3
CASSLTGTGASEQFF
TGCGCCAGCAGCCTGACCGGGACAGGGGCGAGTGAGCAGTTCTTC
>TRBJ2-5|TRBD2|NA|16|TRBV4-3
CASSQDTGGAGETQYF
TGCGCCAGCAGCCAAGATACGGGGGGGGCTGGAGAGACCCAGTACTTC
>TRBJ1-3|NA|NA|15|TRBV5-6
CASSLFTPEMDTIYF
TGTGCCAGCAGCTTATTTACTCCGGAGATGGACACCATATATTTT
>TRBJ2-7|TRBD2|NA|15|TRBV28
CASSMVPRGGPEQYF
TGTGCCAGCAGTATGGTGCCCCGGGGGGGCCCCGAGCAGTACTTC
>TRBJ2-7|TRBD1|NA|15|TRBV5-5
CASRTGTASSYEQYF
TGTGCCAGCAGAACCGGGACAGCGAGCTCCTACGAGCAGTACTTC
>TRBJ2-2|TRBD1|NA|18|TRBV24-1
CATSASGQGVLGTGELFF
TGTGCCACCAGTGCCTCGGGACAGGGGGTTTTGGGAACCGGGGAGCTGTTTTTT
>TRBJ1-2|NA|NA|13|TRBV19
CASSIDGVHGYTF
TGTGCCAGTAGTATAGATGGAGTTCATGGCTACACCTTC
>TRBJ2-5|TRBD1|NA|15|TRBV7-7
CASSPIGTVGETQYF
TGTGCCAGCAGCCCCATTGGGACAGTTGGGGAGACCCAGTACTTC
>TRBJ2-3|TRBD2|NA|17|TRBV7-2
CASSLIAGGYSTDTQYF
TGTGCCAGCAGCTTAATAGCGGGGGGCTATAGCACAGATACGCAGTATTTT
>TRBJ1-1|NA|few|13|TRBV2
CASSKGGLAEAFF
TGTGCCAGCAGCAAGGGGGGGCTTGCTGAAGCTTTCTTT
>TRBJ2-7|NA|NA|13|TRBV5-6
CASSFPSSYEQYF
TGTGCCAGCAGCTTTCCCAGCTCCTACGAGCAGTACTTC
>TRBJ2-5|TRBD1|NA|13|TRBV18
CASSGTEQETQYF
TGTGCCAGCTCAGGGACAGAACAAGAGACCCAGTACTTC
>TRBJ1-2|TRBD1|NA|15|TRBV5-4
CASTPTGTGGRGYTF
TGTGCCAGCACCCCGACCGGGACAGGGGGCCGAGGCTACACCTTC
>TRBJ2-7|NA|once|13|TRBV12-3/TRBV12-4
CASSSAGRGEQYF
TGTGCCAGCAGTTCCGCCGGCAGGGGCGAGCAGTACTTC
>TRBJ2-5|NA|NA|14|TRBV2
CASRSSQGGETQYF
TGTGCCAGCAGGTCGAGTCAGGGCGGAGAGACCCAGTACTTC